Sequencing of this T cell receptor (beta chain) was carried out in a study of blood T cells in healthy people across ages (dated by TCRdb to between 2015 and 2016). About the investigation overall: In model experiments, template switching captured about one uniquely barcoded TCR beta cDNA molecule for every two T cells. Using deep sequencing normalized with unique cDNA molecular identifiers, the study measured how TCR beta repertoire diversity changes with age. Four age groups were formed from the donors: young (average approximately 15 years), middle-aged (around 39), aged (approximately 60) and long-lived (less than 85). Two additional independent replicas of 1 million unique cDNA reads from the same blood draw were analyzed for two donors (one aged 18 to 30 and one aged 80 or older). Broad study findings and their caveats: Observed TCR beta diversity correlated strongly with the percentage of naive T cells measured by flow cytometry. Donor CMV infection status was unknown, potentially confounding age-related changes in expanded clonotypes. Bulk unsorted PBMC profiling prevented conclusive comparison of naive and antigen-experienced compartments. As age increased, observed TCR beta diversity per million T cells dropped in a roughly linear way, and a significant reduction was already evident by age around 41. Estimates of total diversity based on one million sequenced T cells were considered lower bounds and underestimates. Compared with the aged group, more naive CD4+ T cells, fewer expanded clones and increased TCR diversity were shown by the long-lived group, suggesting age selection.

Notes on this clonotype: Its target antigen remains unknown. No clone much larger than this one lies a single base away; base qualities are absent.

The donors were around 39 Caucasian individuals from Russia, aged roughly 6 to 100 years, who were systemically healthy. About 9.6 milliliters of peripheral blood were collected from each donor into EDTA-treated Vacutainer tubes. Ficoll-Paque density-gradient centrifugation was used to isolate PBMCs, with at least 6 million obtained per sample. Trizol reagent was used to extract total RNA from the PBMCs, yielding at least 5 micrograms per sample. For every donor, an aliquot of PBMCs went through flow cytometry to measure the percentages of naive CD45RAhigh/CD27high T cells. The V end loses 0 bases and the J end loses 0 bases, and a stretch of 12 bases separates them. The germline V gene encodes CDR1 SGHKS and CDR2 YYEKEE (reference sequence). The CDR3, from cysteine to phenylalanine, totals 16 residues. Left in the record is the CDR3 DNA by itself, 48 bases read in frame from the first base. Libraries were made using 5' RACE. This sample was sequenced with an Illumina HiSeq 2500. A second roughly 6 to 12 cycle PCR used a sample-barcoded 5' primer and a J-beta primer mix. A template-switch 5' adaptor carrying 12 random nucleotides introduced a unique molecular identifier onto each TCR beta cDNA molecule. At least 2.5 million CDR3-containing paired-end reads were obtained from each sample. First-strand cDNA synthesis was performed from all RNA using the Mint cDNA synthesis kit, with priming by a TRBC-specific oligonucleotide. After uracil-DNA glycosylase treatment, a first 18-cycle PCR used universal primers M1SS and BC2_uni_R on all cDNA. Under the source paper's analysis protocol: Normalization of each sample was performed by random selection of 1 million high-quality reads, each carrying a distinct molecular identifier. Reads sharing molecular identifiers were discarded rather than binned into consensus sequences. MiTCR, set to a Q25 quality threshold and the strictest error-elimination algorithm, was used for CDR3 identification, clonotype clustering and error correction. Lower-bound total TCR beta diversity was estimated with a nonparametric unseen species model using Euler transformation. TCRdb took the public reads, trimmed them with fastp at Q25, ran MiXCR for clone calling and kept in-frame beta chains. Rows with a matching CDR3 protein are joined into one entry that keeps the most common DNA and genes. TCRdb assigned the V and J calls; the authors' analysis was not used. The sample table shows around 1,000,000 distinct CDR3 sequences, and 25% are seen once. The ten biggest clones cover about 0.69% of the sample.

The sample was also reused in another study, on T cells of mothers and their children. As that second paper reports: Nine systemically healthy Caucasian individuals served as donors, namely three mothers together with their six children. cDNA synthesis used all of the extracted RNA, with 1.5 ug of RNA in each 15 ul reaction. In the second PCR, the M1S primer added sample barcodes and 2-4 random nucleotides. Over 8 million TCR beta CDR3 reads came from each mother, compared with 3.3 million or so reads from each child. TCR recombination output is similarly shaped by thymic selection in related and unrelated pairs, with a minor effect exerted by inherited differences. Related mother-child pairs always showed normalized repertoire overlap that was slightly higher than in unrelated mother-child pairs, though the difference was never significant. No persistent microchimeric T cell clones were found, with a detection sensitivity of approximately 100 clones per million clonotypes. In the study, deep NGS was used to compare the TCR beta repertoires of mothers and children, and features distinguishing related mother-child pairs from unrelated individuals were sought. On average, the children were roughly 12 +/- 4 years old, while the mothers were about 40 +/- 4 years old. After adapter ligation was performed with NEBNext reagents, the libraries were sequenced on an Illumina HiSeq 2000 with 100+100 nt paired-end reads. To prevent cross-contamination, the mother and child libraries were prepared one month apart and sequenced in separate runs. For each donor, between roughly 450,000 and 2,200,000 distinct TCR beta clonotypes were identified. Naive TCR beta clonotypes were estimated from low-frequency clonotypes matched to each donor's FACS-determined naive share, without sorting.

This clonotype was sampled from a girl aged 2 to 10 in good health. The sequence links TRBV5-5 to TRBJ2-5; TRBD1 might be the D gene, on 5 matching bases. Input material: blood. The CDR3 loop reads CASSLVVGPYQETQYF. The nucleotides are TGTGCCAGCAGCTTGGTCGTGGGGCCGTACCAAGAGACCCAGTACTTC.